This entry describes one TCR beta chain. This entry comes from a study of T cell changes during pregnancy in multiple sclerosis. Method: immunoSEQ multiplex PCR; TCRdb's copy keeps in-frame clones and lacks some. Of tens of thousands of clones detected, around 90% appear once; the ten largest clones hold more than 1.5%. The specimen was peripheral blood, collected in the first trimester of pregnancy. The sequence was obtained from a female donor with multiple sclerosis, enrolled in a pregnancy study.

The CDR3 loop reads CASSKVGTGFSYEQYF. CDR3 nucleotides: TGTGCCAGCAGCAAAGTGGGGACAGGGTTCTCCTACGAGCAGTACTTC. The V and J genes are TRBV21-1 and TRBJ2-7; TRBD1 is the table's D call, not checked against the DNA. TRBV21-1 is marked as a pseudogene. The CDR3 sequence is 16 residues long.